This TCR beta chain was found in a study of blood T cell repertoires in COVID-19. Overall study context: The origin of the acute and convalescent COVID-19 samples was the United States, Italy and Spain. In each case, the material was cDNA or gDNA derived from T cells, B-cell-depleted T cells, or PBMCs.

Germline CDR1 is SGHNT and CDR2 is YYREEE (reference sequence). CDR3 size: 15 residues. The V segment lost 2 bases and the J segment 6 bases; nucleotides outside the gene matches: 3. This table comes from immunoSEQ multiplex PCR, and its TCRdb copy is limited to in-frame clones, with some not included. Altogether just under 65,000 clones are present, roughly 76% being singletons, with the ten largest covering 50%. The table lists this clone with a count of one. The TCR comes from a woman over 75 with acute or convalescent COVID-19. Sequenced sample: peripheral blood. The J gene is TRBJ2-1, the V gene TRBV5-4, with 12 positions matching TRBD2. The CDR3 nucleotides are TGTGCCAGCAGCTTACGGACTAGCGGGATCAATGAGCAGTTCTTC. This codes for CASSLRTSGINEQFF.